The source of this T cell receptor beta chain is a study of PD-1 blockade in classical Hodgkin lymphoma. Study-level points and caveats: It was CD4+ TCR diversity, not CD8+, that rose significantly by C4D1.

V lost 3 bases, J lost 4 bases, and 10 bases lay in between. The CDR3 totals 14 residues. CDR1 and CDR2 (germline): SGHTA, FQGNSA. Regarding time point: cycle 4 day 1 (C4D1), after 6 weeks of nivolumab. Patients all relapsed after autologous stem cell transplantation, and there was variation in brentuximab vedotin exposure. Purification of CD4+ T cells from thawed PBMCs was achieved by magnetic negative selection. Libraries were prepared by immunoSEQ multiplex PCR; TCRdb keeps only in-frame clonotypes and omits some of them. The table has about 18,000 clones, roughly 80% seen once. A remark on this clone: What it binds is not known.

Sequenced here: CD4+ T cells from blood, sampled before the fourth cycle of nivolumab. This TCR was sampled from a human donor with classical Hodgkin lymphoma. The chain recombines TRBV7-2 with TRBJ1-3; D not resolved. The CDR3 DNA is TGTGCCAGCAGCTTTTCAAGGAGAGGAAACACCATATATTTT. Its protein product is CASSFSRRGNTIYF.